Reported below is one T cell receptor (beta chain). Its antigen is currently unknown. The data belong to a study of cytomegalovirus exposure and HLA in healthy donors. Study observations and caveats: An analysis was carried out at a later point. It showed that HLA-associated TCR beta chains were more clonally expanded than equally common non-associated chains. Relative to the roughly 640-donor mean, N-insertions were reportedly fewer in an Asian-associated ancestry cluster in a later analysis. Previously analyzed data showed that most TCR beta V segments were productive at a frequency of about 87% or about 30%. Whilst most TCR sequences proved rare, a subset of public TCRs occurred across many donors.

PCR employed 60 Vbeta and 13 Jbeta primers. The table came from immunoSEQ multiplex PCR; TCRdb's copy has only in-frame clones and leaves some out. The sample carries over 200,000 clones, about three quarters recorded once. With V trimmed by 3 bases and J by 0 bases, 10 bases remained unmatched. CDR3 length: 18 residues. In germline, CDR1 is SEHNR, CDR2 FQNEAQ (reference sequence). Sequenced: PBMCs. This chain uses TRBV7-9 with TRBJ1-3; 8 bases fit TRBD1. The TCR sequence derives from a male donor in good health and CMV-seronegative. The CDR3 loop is CASSFSRDRIISGNTIYF. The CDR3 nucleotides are TGTGCCAGCAGCTTTTCCCGGGACAGGATTATCTCTGGAAACACCATATATTTT.